This entry is about one TCR beta chain. This sample stems from a study of blood T cell repertoires in COVID-19. Study in general: Samples of COVID-19 (acute and convalescent) were obtained from the United States, Italy and Spain. The cDNA or gDNA used as material had been derived from T cells, B-cell-depleted T cells, or PBMCs.

Per the authors' pipeline: Reference gene primer amplification gave nucleated cell count estimates. The table came from immunoSEQ multiplex PCR; TCRdb's copy has only in-frame clones and leaves some out. V, J and clone size derive from that table, while D and trimming were established from the DNA sequence. This sample has about 170,000 clones, with about 86% found just once. The sample consisted of peripheral blood. The origin of this receptor is a woman older than 75 in a cohort sampled during active or convalescent COVID-19.

The CDR3 spells CASSYRFFETQYF. The CDR3 DNA sequence: TGTGCCAGCAGTTACCGGTTTTTCGAGACCCAGTACTTC. The V and J genes are TRBV6-2 or TRBV6-3 and TRBJ2-5; D remains ambiguous. This CDR3 has 13 amino acids. Trimming shortened V by 2 bases and J by 5 bases, and 9 bases separated the two germline ends. The germline V gene encodes CDR1 MNHEY and CDR2 SVGEGT.